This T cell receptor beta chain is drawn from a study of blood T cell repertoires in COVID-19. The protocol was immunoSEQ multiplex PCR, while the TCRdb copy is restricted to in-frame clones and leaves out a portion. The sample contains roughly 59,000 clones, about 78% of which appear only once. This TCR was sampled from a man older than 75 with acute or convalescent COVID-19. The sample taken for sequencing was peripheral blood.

This CDR3 reads CATSRGDRTGPTNTEAFF. CDR3 bases: TGTGCCACCAGCAGAGGGGATCGGACAGGGCCAACGAACACTGAAGCTTTCTTT. The chain is built from TRBV15 and TRBJ1-1, with 8 bases that match TRBD1. Per germline, CDR1 LNHNV and CDR2 YYDKDF (reference sequence). This CDR3 is built from 18 residues. Losses at the gene ends were 1 base for V and 1 base for J; bases not matched to a gene: 11.